The T cell receptor (beta chain) under discussion was sequenced for a study of blood T cell repertoires in COVID-19. On the study more broadly: Samples came from the United States, Italy and Spain, spanning acute and convalescent COVID-19.

Generated by immunoSEQ multiplex PCR, the TCRdb table keeps only in-frame clones and is missing some. This table has a few hundred thousand clones, 92% appearing once. This TCR came from a woman aged 25 to 39 who had recovered from COVID-19. The material sequenced was PBMCs or T cells enriched from blood (not recorded which).

The CDR3 coding sequence is TGTGCCAGCAACCCGGGACTAGCGGGATTTTCCTACAATGAGCAGTTCTTC. Translation gives CASNPGLAGFSYNEQFF. The chain carries TRBV7-2 and TRBJ2-1; 13 bases line up with TRBD2. J was trimmed by 1 base and V by 7 bases; bases with no gene match: 7. Looked up from germline, CDR1 is SGHTA and CDR2 is FQGNSA. The CDR3 is 17 residues long.